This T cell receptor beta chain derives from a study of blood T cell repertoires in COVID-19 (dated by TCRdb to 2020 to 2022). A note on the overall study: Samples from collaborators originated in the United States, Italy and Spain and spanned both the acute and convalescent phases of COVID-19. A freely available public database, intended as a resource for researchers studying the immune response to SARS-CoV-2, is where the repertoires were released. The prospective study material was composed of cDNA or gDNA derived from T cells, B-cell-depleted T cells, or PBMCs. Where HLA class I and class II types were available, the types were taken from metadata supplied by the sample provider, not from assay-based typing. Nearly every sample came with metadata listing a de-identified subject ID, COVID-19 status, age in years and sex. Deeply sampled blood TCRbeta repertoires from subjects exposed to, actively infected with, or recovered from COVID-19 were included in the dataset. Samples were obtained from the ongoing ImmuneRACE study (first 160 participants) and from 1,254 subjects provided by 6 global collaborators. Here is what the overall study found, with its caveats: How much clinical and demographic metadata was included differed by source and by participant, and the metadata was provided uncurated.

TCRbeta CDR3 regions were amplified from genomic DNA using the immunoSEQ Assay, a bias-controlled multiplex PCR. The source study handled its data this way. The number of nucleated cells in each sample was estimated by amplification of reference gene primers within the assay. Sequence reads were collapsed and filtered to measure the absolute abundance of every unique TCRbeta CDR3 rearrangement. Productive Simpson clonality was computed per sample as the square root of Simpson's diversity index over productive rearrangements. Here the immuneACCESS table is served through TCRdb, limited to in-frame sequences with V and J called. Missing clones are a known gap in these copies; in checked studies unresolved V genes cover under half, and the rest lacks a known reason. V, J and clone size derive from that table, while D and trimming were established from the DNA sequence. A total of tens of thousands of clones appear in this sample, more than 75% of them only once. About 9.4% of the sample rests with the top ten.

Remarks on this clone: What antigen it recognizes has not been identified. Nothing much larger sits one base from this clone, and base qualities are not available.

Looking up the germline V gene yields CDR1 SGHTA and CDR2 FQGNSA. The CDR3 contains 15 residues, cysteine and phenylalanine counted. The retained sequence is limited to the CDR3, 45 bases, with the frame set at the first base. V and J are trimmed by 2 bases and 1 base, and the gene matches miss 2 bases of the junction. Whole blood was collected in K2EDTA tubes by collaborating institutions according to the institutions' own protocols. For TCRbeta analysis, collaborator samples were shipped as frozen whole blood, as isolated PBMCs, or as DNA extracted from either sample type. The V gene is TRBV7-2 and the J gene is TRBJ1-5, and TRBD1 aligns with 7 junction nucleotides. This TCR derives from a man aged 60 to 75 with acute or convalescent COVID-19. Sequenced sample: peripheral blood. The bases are TGTGCCAGCAGCTTAACAGGGGCAAGCAATCAGCCCCAGCATTTT. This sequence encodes CASSLTGASNQPQHF. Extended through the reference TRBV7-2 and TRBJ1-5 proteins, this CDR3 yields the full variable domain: GAGVSQSPSNKVTEKGKDVELRCDPISGHTALYWYRQSLGQGLEFLIYFQGNSAPDKSGLPSDRFSAERTGGSVSTLTIQRTQQEDSAVYLCASSLTGASNQPQHFGDGTRLSIL.